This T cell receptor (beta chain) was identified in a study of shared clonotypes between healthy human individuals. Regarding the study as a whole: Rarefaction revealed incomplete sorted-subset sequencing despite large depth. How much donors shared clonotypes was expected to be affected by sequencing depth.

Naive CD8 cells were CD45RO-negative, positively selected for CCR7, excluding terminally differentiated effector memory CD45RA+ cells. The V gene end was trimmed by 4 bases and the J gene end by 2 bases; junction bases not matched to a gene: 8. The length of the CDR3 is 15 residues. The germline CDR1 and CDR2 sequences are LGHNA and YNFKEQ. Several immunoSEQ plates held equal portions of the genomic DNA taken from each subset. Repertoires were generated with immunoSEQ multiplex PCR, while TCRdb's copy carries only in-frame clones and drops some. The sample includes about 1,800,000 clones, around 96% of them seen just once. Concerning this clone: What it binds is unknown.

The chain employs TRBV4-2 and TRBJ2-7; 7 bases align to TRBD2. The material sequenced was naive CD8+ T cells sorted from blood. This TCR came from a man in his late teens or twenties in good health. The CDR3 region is CASSPLGGGPYEQYF. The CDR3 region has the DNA TGTGCCAGCAGCCCGCTGGGGGGGGGTCCCTACGAGCAGTACTTC.